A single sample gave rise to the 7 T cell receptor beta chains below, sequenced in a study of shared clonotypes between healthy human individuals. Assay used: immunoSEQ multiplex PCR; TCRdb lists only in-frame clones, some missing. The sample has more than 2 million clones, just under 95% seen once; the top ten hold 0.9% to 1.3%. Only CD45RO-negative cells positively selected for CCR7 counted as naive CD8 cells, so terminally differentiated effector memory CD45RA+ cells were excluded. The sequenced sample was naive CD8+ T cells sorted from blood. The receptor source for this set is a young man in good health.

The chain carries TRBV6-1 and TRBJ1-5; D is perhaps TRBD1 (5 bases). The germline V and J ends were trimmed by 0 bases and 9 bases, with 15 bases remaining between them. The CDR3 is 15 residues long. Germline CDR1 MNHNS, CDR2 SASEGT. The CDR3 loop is CASSEARDSRRPQHF. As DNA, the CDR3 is TGTGCCAGCAGTGAAGCGCGAGACAGCAGAAGGCCCCAGCATTTT.

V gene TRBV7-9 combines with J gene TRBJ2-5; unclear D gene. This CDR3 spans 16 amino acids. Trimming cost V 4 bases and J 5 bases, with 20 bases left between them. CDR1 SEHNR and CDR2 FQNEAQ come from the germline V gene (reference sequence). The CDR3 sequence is CASSSPEDGSGETQYF. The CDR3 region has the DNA TGTGCCAGCAGCTCCCCCGAGGACGGTTCCGGGGAGACCCAGTACTTC. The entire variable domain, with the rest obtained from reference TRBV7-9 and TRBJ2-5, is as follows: DTGVSQNPRHKITKRGQNVTFRCDPISEHNRLYWYRQTLGQGPEFLTYFQNEAQLEKSRLLSDRFSAERPKGSFSTLEIQRTEQGDSAMYLCASSSPEDGSGETQYFGPGTRLLVL.

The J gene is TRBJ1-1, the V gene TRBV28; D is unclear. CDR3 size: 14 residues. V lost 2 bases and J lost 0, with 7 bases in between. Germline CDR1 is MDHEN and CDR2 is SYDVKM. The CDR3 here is CASSLIGVNTEAFF. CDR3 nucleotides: TGTGCCAGCAGTTTAATCGGGGTGAACACTGAAGCTTTCTTT.

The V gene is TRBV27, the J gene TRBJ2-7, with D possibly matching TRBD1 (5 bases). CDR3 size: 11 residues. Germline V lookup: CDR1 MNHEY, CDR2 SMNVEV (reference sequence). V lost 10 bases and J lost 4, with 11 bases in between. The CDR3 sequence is CATDSGYEQYF. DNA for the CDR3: TGTGCCACCGACAGTGGTTACGAGCAGTACTTC.

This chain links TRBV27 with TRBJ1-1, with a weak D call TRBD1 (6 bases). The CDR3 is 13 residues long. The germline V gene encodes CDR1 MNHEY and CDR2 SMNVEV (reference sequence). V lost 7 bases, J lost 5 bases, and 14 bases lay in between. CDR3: CASTAGTITEAFF. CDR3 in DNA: TGTGCCAGCACCGCGGGGACAATAACTGAAGCTTTCTTT.

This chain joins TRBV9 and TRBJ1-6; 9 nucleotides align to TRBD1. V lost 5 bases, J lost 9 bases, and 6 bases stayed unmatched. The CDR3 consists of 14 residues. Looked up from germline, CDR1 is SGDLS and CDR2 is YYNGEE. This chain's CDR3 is CASSETGGFSPLHF. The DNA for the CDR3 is TGTGCCAGCAGTGAAACAGGGGGCTTTTCACCCCTCCACTTT.

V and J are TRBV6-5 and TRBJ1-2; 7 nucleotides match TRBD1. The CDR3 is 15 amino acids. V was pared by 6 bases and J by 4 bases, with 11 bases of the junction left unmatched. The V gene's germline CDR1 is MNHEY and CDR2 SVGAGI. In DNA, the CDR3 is TGTGCCAGCAGCCAGGGGGATCCGGGGACCTATGGCTACACCTTC. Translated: CASSQGDPGTYGYTF.